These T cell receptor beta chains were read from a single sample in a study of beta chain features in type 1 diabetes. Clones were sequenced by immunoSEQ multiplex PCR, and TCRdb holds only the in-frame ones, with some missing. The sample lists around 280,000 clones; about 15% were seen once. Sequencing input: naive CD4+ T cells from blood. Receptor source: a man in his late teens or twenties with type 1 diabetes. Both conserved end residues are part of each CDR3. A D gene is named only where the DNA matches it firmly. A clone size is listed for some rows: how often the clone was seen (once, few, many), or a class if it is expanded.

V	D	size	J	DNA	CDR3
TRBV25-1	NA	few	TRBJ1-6	TGTGCCAGCAGTGAGTTCGGCCAGGGAATTTTTTCACCCCTCCACTTT	CASSEFGQGIFSPLHF
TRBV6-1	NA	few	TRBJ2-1	TGTGCCAGCAGCGGACAGTATGAGCAGTTCTTC	CASSGQYEQFF
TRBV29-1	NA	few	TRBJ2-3	TGCAGCTCCCGCGGTGGTCGGGCAGATACGCAGTATTTT	CSSRGGRADTQYF
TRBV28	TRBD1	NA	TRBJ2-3	TGTGCCAGCACCCCTTCACAGGGGGTCGGAGATACGCAGTATTTT	CASTPSQGVGDTQYF
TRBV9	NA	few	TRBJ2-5	TGTGCCAGCAGCGTAGACGGGGGTTCAGAGACCCAGTACTTC	CASSVDGGSETQYF
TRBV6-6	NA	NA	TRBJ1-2	TGTGCCAGCAGTTACTCGAGCGGGGGTTGGTATGGCTACACCTTC	CASSYSSGGWYGYTF
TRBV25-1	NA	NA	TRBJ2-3	TGTGCCAGCAGTAACGCAGTCACAGATACGCAGTATTTT	CASSNAVTDTQYF
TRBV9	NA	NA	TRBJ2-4	TGTGCCAGCAGCGTCCTAGGGGGGGCCGGGGAAAGCATTCAGTACTTC	CASSVLGGAGESIQYF
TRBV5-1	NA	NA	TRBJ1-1	TGCGCCAGCAGCTTCGGCGGAAACGAAGCTTTCTTT	CASSFGGNEAFF
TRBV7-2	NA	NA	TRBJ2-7	TGTGCCAGCAGCCTTGAGCGGGCCTACGAGCAGTACTTC	CASSLERAYEQYF
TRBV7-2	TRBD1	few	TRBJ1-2	TGTGCCAGCAGCTTAGTAGGGACAGACTATGGCTACACCTTC	CASSLVGTDYGYTF
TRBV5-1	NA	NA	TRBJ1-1	TGCGCCAGCTCCAAGGAGTTCTACTTGAACACTGAAGCTTTCTTT	CASSKEFYLNTEAFF
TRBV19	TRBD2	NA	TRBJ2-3	TGTGCCAGTAGTATGCAAGAGCGGGAGAGATCAGATACGCAGTATTTT	CASSMQERERSDTQYF
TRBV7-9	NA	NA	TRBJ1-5	TGTGCCAGCAGCTTTGCGGACGGGGGCAATCAGCCCCAGCATTTT	CASSFADGGNQPQHF
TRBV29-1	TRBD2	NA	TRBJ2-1	TGCAGCGTCGGGACTAGCGGGAGAAATGAGCAGTTCTTC	CSVGTSGRNEQFF
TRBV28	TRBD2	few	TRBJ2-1	TGTGCCAGCAGTTCCCATCCCCTCGCCGGGACTATGCTGTTCTTC	CASSSHPLAGTMLFF
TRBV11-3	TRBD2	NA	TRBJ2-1	TGTGCCAGCAGCCCTGAGTTAGCGGGAGATGAGCAGTTCTTC	CASSPELAGDEQFF
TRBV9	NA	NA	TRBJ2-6	TGTGCCAGCAGCGTAGCGGGCTCTGGGGCCAACGTCCTGACTTTC	CASSVAGSGANVLTF
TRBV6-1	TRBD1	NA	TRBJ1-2	TGTGCCAGCATTCCAGGGGGTAGTAACTATGGCTACACCTTC	CASIPGGSNYGYTF
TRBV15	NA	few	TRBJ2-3	TGTGCCACCAGCAGAGATTCCTCTAGCACGGGAGATACGCAGTATTTT	CATSRDSSSTGDTQYF
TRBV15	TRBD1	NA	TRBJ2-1	TGTGCCACCAGCAGACAGGGGGCGCGAAGTGAGCAGTTCTTC	CATSRQGARSEQFF
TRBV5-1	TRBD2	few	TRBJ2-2	TGCGCCAGCAGCTTGACTGCGGGGGGGCCCACCGGGGAGCTGTTTTTT	CASSLTAGGPTGELFF
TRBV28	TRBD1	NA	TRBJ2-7	TGTGCCAGCAGTTTACCCGGGACAGGGGCCTACGAGCAGTACTTC	CASSLPGTGAYEQYF
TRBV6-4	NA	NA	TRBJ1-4	TGTGCCAGCACCACTCTCCGGGTCTCTCTCTTT	CASTTLRVSLF
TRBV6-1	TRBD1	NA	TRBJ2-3	TGTGCCAGCAGGCCGGGACAGGGGGCCTCAGATACGCAGTATTTT	CASRPGQGASDTQYF
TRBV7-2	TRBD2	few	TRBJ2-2	TGTGCCAGCAGCTTTCGACTAGCGGGGGGCGGGGAGCTGTTTTTT	CASSFRLAGGGELFF
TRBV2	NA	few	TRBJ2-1	TGTGCCAGCAAGAGGGATAGCTACAATGAGCAGTTCTTC	CASKRDSYNEQFF
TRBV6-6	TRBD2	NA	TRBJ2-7	TGTGCCAGCAGTTACCGGGCTAGCGGCTACGAGCAGTACTTC	CASSYRASGYEQYF
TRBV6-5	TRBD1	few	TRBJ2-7	TGTGCCAGCAGTTACTCTGGGACAGGGGGGTACGAGCAGTACTTC	CASSYSGTGGYEQYF
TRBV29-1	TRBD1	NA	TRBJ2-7	TGCAGCGTGAGGGGACAGAGCTCCTACGAGCAGTACTTC	CSVRGQSSYEQYF
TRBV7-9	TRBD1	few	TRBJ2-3	TGTGCCAGCAGCTTTGGGGACAGGGATTTCACAGATACGCAGTATTTT	CASSFGDRDFTDTQYF
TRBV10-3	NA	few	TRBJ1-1	TGTGCCATCAGAGCAGGAAAACTTTTGAACACTGAAGCTTTCTTT	CAIRAGKLLNTEAFF
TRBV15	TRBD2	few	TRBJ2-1	TGTGCCACCAGCAGCACCCCGGGACTAGTGGGCGGAGGGGAGTTCTTC	CATSSTPGLVGGGEFF
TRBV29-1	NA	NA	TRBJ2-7	TGCAGCGGGGTGGGCAGGGGCCCCCACTACGAGCAGTACTTC	CSGVGRGPHYEQYF
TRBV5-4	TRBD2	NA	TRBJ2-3	TGTGCCAGCAGGGAAGGCGGGACTAGCAGCACAGATACGCAGTATTTT	CASREGGTSSTDTQYF
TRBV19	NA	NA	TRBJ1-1	TGTGCCAGTAGTATAGACAGGGTCGGAGCTTTCTTT	CASSIDRVGAFF
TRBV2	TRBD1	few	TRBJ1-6	TGTGCCAGCAGTGTACAGGGGGCGAAAGATAATTCACCCCTCCACTTT	CASSVQGAKDNSPLHF
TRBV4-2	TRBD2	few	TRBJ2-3	TGTGCCAGCAGCTTGGGGACTAGAGCAGATACGCAGTATTTT	CASSLGTRADTQYF
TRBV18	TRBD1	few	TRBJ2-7	TGTGCCAGCTCACCACGGACAGGGCTGATCTACGAGCAGTACTTC	CASSPRTGLIYEQYF
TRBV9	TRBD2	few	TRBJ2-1	TGTGCCAGCAGCGTAGTGGGAGGACTAGCGGACTACAATGAGCAGTTCTTC	CASSVVGGLADYNEQFF
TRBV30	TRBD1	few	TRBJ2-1	TGTGCCTGGATGGACAGGGGGCCGGACAATGAGCAGTTCTTC	CAWMDRGPDNEQFF
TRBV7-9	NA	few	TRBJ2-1	TGTGCCAGCATCGTCTCACAGAGCTCCTACAATGAGCAGTTCTTC	CASIVSQSSYNEQFF
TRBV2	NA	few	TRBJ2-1	TGTGCCAGCAGTGCGCTAGCGCCTGAGCAGTTCTTC	CASSALAPEQFF
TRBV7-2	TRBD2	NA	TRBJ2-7	TGTGCCAGCAGCCCTTGGCTAGCGGGATCCTACGAGCAGTACTTC	CASSPWLAGSYEQYF